Sequencing of this T cell receptor beta chain was carried out in a study of T cell responses to AZD1222 COVID-19 vaccine. Details on this clone: The antigen remains undetermined.

Overall study findings and caveats: Spike-specific TCR depth and breadth grew after two AZD1222 doses. The study found vaccine-associated CD4 TCRs spanning spike, dominant at 160-218 and 743-854. The study reported that nearly half of spike-specific TCRs target unmutated variant regions. Donors skewed white British and female; clonal diversity was possibly underestimated.

Assay used: immunoSEQ multiplex PCR; TCRdb lists only in-frame clones, some missing. This sample yields around 150,000 clones, of which about four fifths are seen a single time; over 4% belongs to the top ten. The CDR3 contains 16 residues. The germline CDR1 and CDR2 sequences are LGHDT and YNNKEL (reference sequence). The V gene lost 1 base and the J gene lost 4 bases, with 15 bases spanning the gap. The clonotype originates from an adult in good health. The source was peripheral blood, collected on day 0 of AZD1222 vaccination. The gene calls are TRBV3-1 (or the pseudogene TRBV3-2) and TRBJ2-3; no clear D. CDR3 sequence: CASSQGNLLRADTQYF. The CDR3 bases are TGTGCCAGCAGCCAAGGAAATCTCCTAAGGGCAGATACGCAGTATTTT.